The clone carrying this T cell receptor beta chain was found many times. The antigen is unknown. Each person with ophthalmopathy scored at least 3 on the Clinical Activity Score, reached NOSPECS grade 4 or higher, and had been ill under 3 months. This specimen comes from a study of T cells in Graves' hyperthyroidism and ophthalmopathy. Background on the study: Peripheral blood collection took place at initial diagnosis, before any treatment. General observations from the study: Expanded thyroid clonotypes (above 0.001) were mostly also found in blood. A 13 V-J signature model discriminated ophthalmopathy versus stable hyperthyroidism.

Per the germline V gene, CDR1 is SGHAT and CDR2 is FQNNGV. The V segment lost 3 bases and the J segment 2 bases; nucleotides outside the gene matches: 8. There are 16 residues in the CDR3. Researchers amplified the TCR beta CDR3 regions from RNA transcripts. In the first-round RT-PCR of the TCR CDR3, the HTBI primer set was used. TCRdb re-called the multiplex PCR reads with MiXCR, one entry per CDR3 protein. The sample consists of around 570,000 distinct CDR3 sequences, approximately 20% of them appearing once. Sequencing was performed on blood. The source of this sequence is a man aged 40-55 years with Graves' ophthalmopathy. The gene calls are TRBV11-2 and TRBJ1-1; 8 nucleotides line up with TRBD1. The DNA of the CDR3 is TGTGCCAGCAGCTTTGGACAGGGACTACCAAACACTGAAGCTTTCTTT. This codes for CASSFGQGLPNTEAFF.